The rows below give T cell receptor beta chains drawn from one sample of a study of T cells in Graves' hyperthyroidism and ophthalmopathy. MiXCR, applied by TCRdb to the multiplex PCR reads, yields one record per CDR3 protein. Of about 360,000 distinct CDR3 sequences listed, 20% to 25% are singletons. Source material: blood. The receptors were sampled from a man aged 45-65 years with Graves' hyperthyroidism. Both conserved end residues are part of each CDR3. The size entry is marked missing in some rows and otherwise reads once, few, many or a size class.

v_gene	j_gene	abundance	CDR3aa
TRBV29-1	TRBJ1-1	many	CSGGQRTEAFF
TRBV6-1	TRBJ1-5	few	CASSLDLNQPQHF
TRBV20-1	TRBJ2-7	NA	CSARELGRAYEQYF
TRBV30	TRBJ2-1	many	CAWSVLGGNEQFF
TRBV12-3/TRBV12-4	TRBJ2-1	NA	CASSLETSGRGEQFF
TRBV12-3/TRBV12-4	TRBJ2-4	few	CASSLTRQGLQYF
TRBV7-3	TRBJ1-1	NA	CASSLDGREAFF
TRBV5-1	TRBJ2-7	NA	CASSLAALAGYEQYF
TRBV7-3	TRBJ2-5	NA	CASSSDRAETQYF
TRBV5-1	TRBJ2-7	NA	CASAFLAGGPGEQYF
TRBV10-1	TRBJ2-3	many	CASSEFPGDTQYF
TRBV11-3	TRBJ2-1	NA	CASSLDGREGVEQFF
TRBV3-1	TRBJ2-1	many	CASSQVARGLSIEQFF
TRBV29-1	TRBJ2-2	few	CSVEWQLNTGELFF
TRBV5-1	TRBJ1-1	NA	CASSLVGGRGSNTEAFF
TRBV30	TRBJ1-5	few	CAWAGGYSNQPQHF
TRBV11-3	TRBJ2-7	NA	CASGRGGGSSYEQYF
TRBV28	TRBJ1-1	many	CASSSYGGENTEAFF
TRBV7-9	TRBJ2-7	few	CASSLGLAEQYF
TRBV5-1	TRBJ2-7	NA	CASSFSEGQGEQYF
TRBV5-6	TRBJ2-5	NA	CASSLASRTGRTQYF
TRBV11-3	TRBJ2-5	NA	CASQLAGGQETQYF
TRBV30	TRBJ1-2	NA	CAWSVLMRGYTF
TRBV7-8	TRBJ1-1	NA	CASSPPGLNTEAFF
TRBV11-3	TRBJ2-1	many	CASSLVLDLPYNEQFF
TRBV5-1	TRBJ2-1	NA	CASSLGGRGIHEQFF
TRBV7-2	TRBJ1-1	NA	CASSRTGGKEAFF
TRBV12-3/TRBV12-4	TRBJ2-7	few	CASSLLWDRDSTYEQYF
TRBV11-3	TRBJ2-5	many	CASSLGRTQETQYF